The 32 T cell receptor beta chains below all came from one sample that was sequenced in a study of cytomegalovirus exposure and HLA in healthy donors. The PCR was carried out with 60 Vbeta primers and 13 Jbeta primers. Profiled with immunoSEQ multiplex PCR; TCRdb holds only in-frame clones, not every one. The data hold about 42,000 clones, with approximately 55% observed a single time. The source material was PBMCs. These receptors originate from a human donor in good health.

CDR3 residues: CASGVRSNQPQHF. DNA for the CDR3: TGTGCCAGCGGTGTCAGGAGCAATCAGCCCCAGCATTTT. This sequence joins TRBV6-5 and TRBJ1-5, with D uncertain. Germline V gives CDR1 MNHEY, CDR2 SVGAGI. Trimming removed 8 bases at V and 1 base at J, with 9 bases between. The CDR3 extends over 13 amino acids.

The chain uses TRBV9 and TRBJ2-1; possible D gene TRBD1, 7 bases. The germline gives CDR1 SGDLS, CDR2 YYNGEE. The CDR3 consists of 15 residues. With 5 bases removed from V and 3 bases from J, the gap between germline ends came to 15 bases. CDR3 loop: CASSSQGRYYNEQFF. The CDR3 nucleotides read TGTGCCAGCAGTTCACAGGGGAGGTACTACAATGAGCAGTTCTTC.

This chain joins TRBV5-4 and TRBJ2-1, with 10 nucleotides matching TRBD2. This CDR3 has 16 amino acids. Germline assignment: CDR1 SGHNT and CDR2 YYREEE (reference sequence). V trimming: 3 bases; J trimming: 1 base; junction bases outside the gene matches: 4. Here the CDR3 DNA reads TGTGCCAGCAGCTCCCTAGCGGGAGTATCCTACAATGAGCAGTTCTTC. This codes for CASSSLAGVSYNEQFF.

This clone was counted between two and nine times. This sequence joins TRBV5-8 and TRBJ1-2; 9 nucleotides match TRBD1. CDR3 length: 14 residues. Germline CDR1 and CDR2: SGHTS and YDEGEE. J gave up 2 bases and V 3 bases, and 2 bases lay outside the gene matches. The CDR3 spells CASSYGQGNYGYTF. Here the CDR3 DNA reads TGTGCCAGCAGCTATGGACAGGGGAACTATGGCTACACCTTC.

The V call is TRBV10-3, the J call TRBJ1-5, with TRBD1 matching over 7 bases. The CDR3 spans 17 residues. CDR1 is ENHRY and CDR2 is SYGVKD in the germline V gene. With 4 bases clipped from V and 3 bases from J, the junction kept 12 bases outside the gene matches. CDR3 nucleotide sequence: TGTGCCATCAGTGGTGGTAAAGGGGGCGGCGACAATCAGCCCCAGCATTTT. Residues: CAISGGKGGGDNQPQHF.

In its sample, this clone was seen a few times. The CDR3 nucleotides read TGTGCCAGCAGCCAGGGCACTAGCGCCCCCGGGATCCAGTACTTC. Protein product: CASSQGTSAPGIQYF. The chain employs TRBV4-2 and TRBJ2-5; 7 nucleotides agree with TRBD2. V shed 3 bases, J shed 10 bases, and the junction held 14 bases outside the gene matches. Germline loops: CDR1 LGHNA, CDR2 YNFKEQ. The CDR3 loop spans 15 amino acids.

V usage is TRBV19 and J usage is TRBJ1-1; 9 bases line up with TRBD1. V lost 6 bases to trimming and J lost 1 base; unmatched junction nucleotides: 3. The CDR3 runs to 14 residues. Germline assignment: CDR1 LNHDA and CDR2 SQIVND (reference sequence). CDR3 sequence (DNA): TGTGCCAGTAGGCAACAGGGGGCGAACACTGAAGCTTTCTTT. Amino acids: CASRQQGANTEAFF.

There are a few counts of this clone. The chain has TRBV6-6 and TRBJ2-1, with TRBD1 matching over 9 bases. The CDR3 extends over 14 amino acids. The germline gives CDR1 MNHNY, CDR2 SVGAGI (reference sequence). Trimming at V came to 4 bases and at J to 6 bases, leaving 4 bases not matched to a gene. CDR3 residues: CASSLGDRANEQFF. The CDR3 bases are TGTGCCAGCAGTTTGGGGGACAGGGCCAATGAGCAGTTCTTC.

This clone was seen more than once but under ten times. The rearrangement joins TRBV19 to TRBJ2-6; D is uncertain. The CDR3 covers 16 residues. Germline lookup yields CDR1 LNHDA and CDR2 SQIVND (reference sequence). With 5 bases removed from V and 0 bases from J, the gap between germline ends came to 11 bases. The CDR3 DNA reads TGTGCCAGTAGTCTCCAACACCCCTCTGGGGCCAACGTCCTGACTTTC. Protein: CASSLQHPSGANVLTF.

This clone has a handful of counts. V usage is TRBV7-9 and J usage is TRBJ2-5; TRBD2 matches at 8 bases. The DNA matches TRBJ2-7 better at its end, which makes the J call doubtful. The CDR3 is 13 residues long. Per the germline V gene, CDR1 is SEHNR and CDR2 is FQNEAQ (reference sequence). The CDR3 is CASRLAESYEQYF. As DNA, the CDR3 is TGTGCCAGCAGACTAGCGGAGTCCTACGAGCAGTACTTC.

V and J are TRBV19 and TRBJ2-7; D gene ambiguous. Germline CDR1 is LNHDA and CDR2 is SQIVND (reference sequence). The V end lost 4 bases, the J end lost 0 bases, and 7 bases lay between the germline ends. The CDR3 has 13 residues. The DNA of the CDR3 is TGTGCCAGTAGTAGATCAGGCTCCTACGAGCAGTACTTC. Its translation is CASSRSGSYEQYF.

The rearrangement links TRBV30 to TRBJ1-2, with D hard to call. Trimming cost V 1 base and J 4 bases, with 7 bases left between them. From germline, CDR1 is GTSNPN and CDR2 SVGIG (reference sequence). The length of the CDR3 is 12 residues. The CDR3 spells CAWSGQAYGYTF. The CDR3 nucleotides read TGTGCCTGGAGTGGTCAGGCCTATGGCTACACCTTC.

This clone has at least ten counts. This chain links TRBV19 with TRBJ1-4, with a weak D call TRBD1 (5 bases). CDR1 is LNHDA, CDR2 SQIVND, per germline (reference sequence). V was trimmed by 4 bases and J by 4 bases, leaving 13 bases between them. CDR3 size: 15 residues. DNA for the CDR3: TGTGCCAGTAGTAATCGGGGGTCGGTTAATGAAAAACTGTTTTTT. This sequence encodes CASSNRGSVNEKLFF. The full variable domain, its missing parts supplied by reference TRBV19 and TRBJ1-4, is DGGITQSPKYLFRKEGQNVTLSCEQNLNHDAMYWYRQDPGQGLRLIYYSQIVNDFQKGDIAEGYSVSREKKESFPLTVTSAQKNPTAFYLCASSNRGSVNEKLFFGSGTQLSVL.

V gene TRBV5-5 combines with J gene TRBJ2-7; no definite D call. CDR3 size: 12 residues. In germline, CDR1 is SGHKS, CDR2 YYEKEE (reference sequence). Trimming left V 0 bases short and J 3 bases short, with 4 bases between. CDR3 residues: CASSLGYYEQYF. The CDR3 bases are TGTGCCAGCAGCTTGGGTTACTACGAGCAGTACTTC.

In DNA, the CDR3 is TGTGCCAGCACACGAGGCGGCGAGCAGTACTTC. Its translation is CASTRGGEQYF. This chain connects TRBV6-1 to TRBJ2-7; no clear D gene. The CDR3 loop spans 11 amino acids. V lost 7 bases and J 6 bases, leaving 10 bases between the germline ends. The germline CDR1 and CDR2 sequences are MNHNS and SASEGT.

This chain connects TRBV5-8 to TRBJ2-4; 7 bases line up with TRBD1. In germline, CDR1 is SGHTS, CDR2 YDEGEE. The CDR3 contains 17 residues. Trimming took 5 bases from V and 0 from J; bases not matched to a gene: 11. This chain's CDR3 is CASSSGTDLLAKNIQYF. CDR3 in DNA: TGTGCCAGCAGTTCCGGGACAGATTTACTAGCCAAAAACATTCAGTACTTC.

This clone has just one count. The chain is built from TRBV6-5 and TRBJ1-5, with D uncertain. The CDR3 runs 15 residues. Germline assignment: CDR1 MNHEY and CDR2 SVGAGI. Trimming took 0 bases from V and 0 from J, leaving 6 bases between them. As DNA, the CDR3 is TGTGCCAGCAGTTACTCATCAGATAGCAATCAGCCCCAGCATTTT. It encodes CASSYSSDSNQPQHF.

This clone was observed once. The chain has TRBV18 and TRBJ2-1; 8 bases agree with TRBD2. This CDR3 is 15 amino acids long. Trimming cost V 2 bases and J 6 bases; bases outside gene matches: 6. Germline loops: CDR1 KGHSH, CDR2 LQKENI. CDR3 in amino acids: CASSPYSGTFNEQFF. The CDR3, as DNA: TGTGCCAGCTCACCATATAGCGGGACCTTCAATGAGCAGTTCTTC.

The V call is TRBV4-3, the J call TRBJ2-3; TRBD2 matches at 11 bases. The CDR3 totals 15 residues. Germline V gives CDR1 LGHNA, CDR2 YSLEER. After removal of 3 bases from V and 4 bases from J, the junction contained 3 bases not matched to a gene. This chain's CDR3 is CASSQPGLAADTQYF. CDR3 sequence (DNA): TGCGCCAGCAGCCAGCCGGGACTAGCGGCAGATACGCAGTATTTT.

The chain couples TRBV30 to TRBJ1-2; a possible D gene is TRBD1 (6 bases). The ends were cut back, 3 bases at V and 0 bases at J, with 14 bases in the middle. The CDR3 has 15 amino acids. The germline CDR1 and CDR2 sequences are GTSNPN and SVGIG (reference sequence). The chain's CDR3 is CAWRSGQGTNYGYTF. CDR3 sequence (DNA): TGTGCCTGGAGGTCGGGACAAGGGACTAACTATGGCTACACCTTC.

The sample holds a few counts of this clone. This chain connects TRBV16 to TRBJ2-1, with TRBD1 matching over 7 bases. CDR1 is KGHSY, CDR2 FQNENV, per germline. With 4 bases clipped from V and 4 bases from J, the junction kept 13 bases outside the gene matches. This CDR3 contains 17 residues. The CDR3 loop reads CASSPPPTGAVYNEQFF. Written as DNA, the CDR3 is TGTGCCAGCAGCCCACCCCCTACAGGGGCGGTATACAATGAGCAGTTCTTC.

This rearrangement joins TRBV7-6 to TRBJ2-7; the D gene is possibly TRBD1 (6 bases). The V end was cut by 2 bases, the J end by 2 bases, with 10 bases between. This CDR3 has 14 amino acids. Germline V gene data show CDR1 as SGHVS and CDR2 as FNYEAQ. CDR3 sequence reads: CASSLNRDTYEQYF. The CDR3 DNA follows: TGTGCCAGCAGCTTAAACCGGGACACCTACGAGCAGTACTTC.

V is TRBV7-6 and J is TRBJ2-2, with D possibly being TRBD2 (6 bases). Trimming stripped 1 base from V and 4 bases from J, with 16 bases between. Germline-derived CDR1 and CDR2 are SGHVS and FNYEAQ. The CDR3 runs to 17 residues. The CDR3, as DNA: TGTGCCAGCAGCTTAGTTGCGGGACCCACTCGCACCGGGGAGCTGTTTTTT. Its protein product is CASSLVAGPTRTGELFF.

The V call is TRBV4-3, the J call TRBJ1-6; no reliable D call. Trimming cost V 0 bases and J 0 bases, with 15 bases left between them. The CDR3 has 19 amino acids. The germline V gene encodes CDR1 LGHNA and CDR2 YSLEER. As DNA, the CDR3 is TGCGCCAGCAGCCAAGATCTAAGGCGGGGAAGCTCCTATAATTCACCCCTCCACTTT. This encodes CASSQDLRRGSSYNSPLHF.

The chain carries TRBV5-1 and TRBJ2-3; the match to TRBD2 covers 7 bases. The CDR3 sequence is 17 residues long. The ends lost 4 bases at V and 2 bases at J; junction bases unmatched: 13. Per the germline V gene, CDR1 is SGHRS and CDR2 is YFSETQ. Here the CDR3 reads CASSPRTIGRFTDTQYF. The DNA of the CDR3 is TGCGCCAGCAGCCCACGGACTATCGGGAGGTTCACAGATACGCAGTATTTT.

The rearrangement uses TRBV4-1 and TRBJ1-2; weak D call: TRBD1 (6 bases). V lost 6 bases and J lost 1, with 18 bases in between. CDR1 is MGHRA and CDR2 is YSYEKL in the germline V gene. The CDR3 consists of 16 residues. The CDR3 nucleotides are TGCGCCAGCAGTTCCAGGACAGATCATTATAACTATGGCTACACCTTC. The encoded protein is CASSSRTDHYNYGYTF.

The rearrangement joins TRBV28 to TRBJ1-2; weak D call: TRBD1 (5 bases). The CDR3 loop spans 14 amino acids. Germline CDR1 and CDR2: MDHEN and SYDVKM. V shed 6 bases and J shed 5 bases, with 16 bases lying between them. The CDR3 sequence is CASRGGTALYGYTF. The CDR3 DNA reads as TGTGCCAGCAGGGGGGGGACGGCCCTATATGGCTACACCTTC.

This sequence joins TRBV9 and TRBJ1-3; 7 nucleotides match TRBD1. J was trimmed by 4 bases and V by 4 bases; bases with no gene match: 8. This CDR3 contains 15 residues. Germline assignment: CDR1 SGDLS and CDR2 YYNGEE. The CDR3 loop reads CASSLGTVGGNTIYF. For the CDR3, the DNA is TGTGCCAGCAGCCTCGGGACAGTAGGAGGAAACACCATATATTTT.

This clone was detected only a few times. The rearrangement links TRBV19 to TRBJ2-1; D remains ambiguous. CDR1 LNHDA and CDR2 SQIVND come from the germline V gene (reference sequence). The CDR3 has 15 residues. The V gene lost 10 bases and the J gene lost 6 bases, with 22 bases spanning the gap. As DNA, the CDR3 is TGTGCCACCGCTCCTCGTTCACAGTCGATCAATGAGCAGTTCTTC. This translates into CATAPRSQSINEQFF.

The rearrangement links TRBV27 to TRBJ1-4, with D maybe TRBD1 (6 bases). This CDR3 is 16 amino acids long. The V end was cut by 5 bases, the J end by 8 bases, with 21 bases between. The germline gives CDR1 MNHEY, CDR2 SMNVEV (reference sequence). Here the CDR3 DNA reads TGTGCCAGCAGTACACAGCACAGGGAGTTTTTGGAAAAACTGTTTTTT. Encoded protein: CASSTQHREFLEKLFF.

This chain links TRBV6-1 with TRBJ1-5; 10 bases are a match to TRBD1. The CDR3 spans 14 residues. Germline CDR1 is MNHNS and CDR2 is SASEGT. The V gene end was trimmed by 5 bases and the J gene end by 5 bases; junction bases not matched to a gene: 3. CDR3 nucleotides: TGTGCCAGCAGTCCTGACAGGGGGCATCAGCCCCAGCATTTT. Amino acid sequence: CASSPDRGHQPQHF.

This chain connects TRBV7-9 to TRBJ2-3; 7 nucleotides match TRBD1. Trimming took 0 bases from V and 1 from J; bases not matched to a gene: 4. This CDR3 contains 16 residues. Germline CDR1 and CDR2: SEHNR and FQNEAQ (reference sequence). The CDR3 region has the DNA TGTGCCAGCAGCTTAGCACAGGGGTGGGGCACAGATACGCAGTATTTT. Its protein is CASSLAQGWGTDTQYF.